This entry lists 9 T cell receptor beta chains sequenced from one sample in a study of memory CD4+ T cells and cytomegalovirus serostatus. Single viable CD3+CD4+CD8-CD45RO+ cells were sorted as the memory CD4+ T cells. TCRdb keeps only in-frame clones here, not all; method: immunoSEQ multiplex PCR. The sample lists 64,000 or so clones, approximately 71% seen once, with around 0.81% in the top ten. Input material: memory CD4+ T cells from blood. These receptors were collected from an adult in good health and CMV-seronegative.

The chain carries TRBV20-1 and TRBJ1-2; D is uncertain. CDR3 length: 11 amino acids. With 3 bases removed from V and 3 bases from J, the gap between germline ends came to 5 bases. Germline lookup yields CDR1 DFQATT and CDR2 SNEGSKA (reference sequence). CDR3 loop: CSASLDYGYTF. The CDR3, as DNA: TGCAGTGCTAGTTTAGACTATGGCTACACCTTC.

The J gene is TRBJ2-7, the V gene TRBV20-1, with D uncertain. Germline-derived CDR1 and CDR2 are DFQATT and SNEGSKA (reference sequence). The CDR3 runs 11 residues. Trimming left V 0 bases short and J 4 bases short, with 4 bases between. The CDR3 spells CSARDMYEQYF. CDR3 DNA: TGCAGTGCTAGAGATATGTACGAGCAGTACTTC.

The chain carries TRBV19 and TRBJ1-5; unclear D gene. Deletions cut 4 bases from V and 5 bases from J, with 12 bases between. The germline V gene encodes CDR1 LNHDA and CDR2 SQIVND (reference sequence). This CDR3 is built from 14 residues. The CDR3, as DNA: TGTGCCAGTAGTAAGGGAGTGGGCGATCAGCCCCAGCATTTT. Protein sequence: CASSKGVGDQPQHF.

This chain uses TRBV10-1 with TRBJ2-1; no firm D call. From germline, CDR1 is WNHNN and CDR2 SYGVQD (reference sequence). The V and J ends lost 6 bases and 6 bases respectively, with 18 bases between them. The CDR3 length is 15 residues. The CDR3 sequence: CASSRLPAIGNEQFF. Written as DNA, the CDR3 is TGCGCCAGCAGCCGACTCCCAGCTATCGGCAATGAGCAGTTCTTC.

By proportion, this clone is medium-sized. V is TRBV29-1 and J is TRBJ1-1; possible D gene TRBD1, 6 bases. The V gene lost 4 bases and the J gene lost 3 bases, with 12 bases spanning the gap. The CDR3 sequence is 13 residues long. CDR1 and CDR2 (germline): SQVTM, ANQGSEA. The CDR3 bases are TGCAGCGTTGGGGGGCAGGGTCACACTGAAGCTTTCTTT. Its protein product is CSVGGQGHTEAFF.

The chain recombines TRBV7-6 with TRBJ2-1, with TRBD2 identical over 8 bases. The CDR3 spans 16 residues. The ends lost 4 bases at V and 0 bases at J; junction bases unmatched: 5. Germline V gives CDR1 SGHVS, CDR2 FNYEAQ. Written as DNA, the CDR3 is TGTGCCAGCAGCTCCCAGGGGACTAGCTCCTACAATGAGCAGTTCTTC. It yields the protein CASSSQGTSSYNEQFF.

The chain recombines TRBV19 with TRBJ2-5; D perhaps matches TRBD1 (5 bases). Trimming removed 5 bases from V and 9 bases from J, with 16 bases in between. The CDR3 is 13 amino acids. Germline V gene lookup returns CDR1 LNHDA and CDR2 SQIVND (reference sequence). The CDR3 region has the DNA TGTGCCAGTAGTGGGGCGCCCGAAAGGGCCCAGTACTTC. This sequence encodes CASSGAPERAQYF. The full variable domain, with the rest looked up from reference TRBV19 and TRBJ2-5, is DGGITQSPKYLFRKEGQNVTLSCEQNLNHDAMYWYRQDPGQGLRLIYYSQIVNDFQKGDIAEGYSVSREKKESFPLTVTSAQKNPTAFYLCASSGAPERAQYFGPGTRLLVL.

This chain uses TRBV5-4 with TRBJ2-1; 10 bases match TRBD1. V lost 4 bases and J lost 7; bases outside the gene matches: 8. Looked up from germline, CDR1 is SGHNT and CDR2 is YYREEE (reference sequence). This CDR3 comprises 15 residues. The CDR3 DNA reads TGTGCCAGCAGCAACTCAAGGACAGGGGGAAATGAGCAGTTCTTC. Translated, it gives CASSNSRTGGNEQFF.

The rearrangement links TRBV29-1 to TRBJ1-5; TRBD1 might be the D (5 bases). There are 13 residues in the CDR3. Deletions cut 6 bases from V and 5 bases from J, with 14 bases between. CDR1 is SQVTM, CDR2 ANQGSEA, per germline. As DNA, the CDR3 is TGCAGCGTGGCCGGGACTCAAGATCAGCCCCAGCATTTT. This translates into CSVAGTQDQPQHF. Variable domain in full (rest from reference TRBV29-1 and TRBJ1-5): SAVISQKPSRDICQRGTSLTIQCQVDSQVTMMFWYRQQPGQSLTLIATANQGSEATYESGFVIDKFPISRPNLTFSTLTVSNMSPEDSSIYLCSVAGTQDQPQHFGDGTRLSIL.